A single sample is the source of the 5 T cell receptor beta chains below, sequenced in a study of technical replicates of blood from a handful of donors. Clones were read by immunoSEQ multiplex PCR, and TCRdb kept only the in-frame ones, dropping some. The profile shows tens of thousands of clones, 90% to 95% of them singletons. Sample: PBMCs. These TCRs come from a human donor in good health. Some clones in this sample may be carry-over from other donors' samples.

The chain recombines TRBV7-8 with TRBJ2-1, with TRBD1 matching 8 bases. The CDR3 sequence is 16 residues long. Unmatched junction bases numbered 9, after V lost 5 bases and J lost 3 bases. Germline values: CDR1 SGHVS, CDR2 FQNEAQ. CDR3 coding DNA: TGTGCCAGCAGCCCCAAACAGGACAGGGACTACAATGAGCAGTTCTTC. This translates into CASSPKQDRDYNEQFF.

V and J are TRBV9 and TRBJ2-4, with 7 nucleotides matching TRBD2. This CDR3 comprises 15 residues. Germline trimming cut 5 bases from V and 0 bases from J; bases unmatched to any gene: 5. Germline loops: CDR1 SGDLS, CDR2 YYNGEE. The CDR3 DNA reads as TGTGCCAGCAGTACGGCGGGGGTAGCCAAAAACATTCAGTACTTC. Its protein is CASSTAGVAKNIQYF.

The gene calls are TRBV5-1 and TRBJ2-5; 15 nucleotides agree with TRBD2. Germline values: CDR1 SGHRS, CDR2 YFSETQ. With V trimmed by 4 bases and J by 4 bases, 8 bases remained unmatched. The CDR3 is 17 amino acids. The CDR3 nucleotides read TGCGCCAGCAGCCCCCGGGGACTAGCGGGAGGTGTAGAGACCCAGTACTTC. Translation: CASSPRGLAGGVETQYF.

This clone was recorded once. V is TRBV5-1 and J is TRBJ2-7; 7 nucleotides agree with TRBD1. V lost 6 bases, J lost 0 bases, and 6 bases stayed unmatched. The germline gives CDR1 SGHRS, CDR2 YFSETQ. The CDR3 loop spans 14 amino acids. This CDR3 reads CASKGATSSYEQYF. The DNA for the CDR3 is TGCGCCAGCAAGGGGGCTACTAGCTCCTACGAGCAGTACTTC.

The DNA for the CDR3 is TGTGCCAGCAGCACCGACAGGAACTATGGCTACACCTTC. Translated, it gives CASSTDRNYGYTF. The chain joins TRBV11-2 to TRBJ1-2; D may be TRBD1 (6 bases). Germline CDR1 SGHAT, CDR2 FQNNGV. This CDR3 is 13 amino acids long. With 5 bases removed from V and 2 bases from J, the gap between germline ends came to 9 bases.